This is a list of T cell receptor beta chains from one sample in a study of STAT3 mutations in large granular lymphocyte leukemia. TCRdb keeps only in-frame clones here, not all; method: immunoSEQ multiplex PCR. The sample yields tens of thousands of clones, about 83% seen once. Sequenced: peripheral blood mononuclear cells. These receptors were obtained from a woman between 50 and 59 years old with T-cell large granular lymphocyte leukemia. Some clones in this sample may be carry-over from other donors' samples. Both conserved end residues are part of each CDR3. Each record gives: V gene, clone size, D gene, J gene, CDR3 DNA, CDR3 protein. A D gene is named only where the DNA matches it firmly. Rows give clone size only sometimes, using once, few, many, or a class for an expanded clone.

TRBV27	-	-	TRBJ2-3	TGTGCCAGCTGGACCGGACCCCGCACAGATACGCAGTATTTT	CASWTGPRTDTQYF
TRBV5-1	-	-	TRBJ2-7	TGCGCCAGCAGCCTACTCTCAGGGGGGGTTGGCGAGCAGTACTTC	CASSLLSGGVGEQYF
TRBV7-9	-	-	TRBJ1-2	TGTGCCAGCAGCCTGGACCAAAACTATGGCTACACCTTC	CASSLDQNYGYTF
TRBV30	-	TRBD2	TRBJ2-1	TGTGCCTGGAGACTGGGACTAGCCTACAATGAGCAGTTCTTC	CAWRLGLAYNEQFF
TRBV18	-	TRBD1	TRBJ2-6	TGTGCCAGCTCACCACGGACAGGGAGTCTCTCTGGGGCCAACGTCCTGACTTTC	CASSPRTGSLSGANVLTF
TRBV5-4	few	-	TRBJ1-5	TGTGCCAGCAGCTATGGGGATCAGCCCCAGCATTTT	CASSYGDQPQHF
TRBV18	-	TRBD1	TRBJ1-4	TGTGCCAGCTCCCGGGACAGGGGGCGCTCAGAAAAACTGTTTTTT	CASSRDRGRSEKLFF
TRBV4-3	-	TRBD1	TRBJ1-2	TGCGCCAGCAGCCAGATGACAGGGGCTGGCTACACCTTC	CASSQMTGAGYTF
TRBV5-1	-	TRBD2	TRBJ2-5	TGCGCCAGCAGCTTGAGCACTAGCGGCGCGGGGACCCAGTACTTC	CASSLSTSGAGTQYF
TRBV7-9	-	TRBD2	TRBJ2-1	TGTGCCAGCAGCGCCGGACTAGCGGGCTACAATGAGCAGTTCTTC	CASSAGLAGYNEQFF
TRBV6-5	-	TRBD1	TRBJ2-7	TGTGCCAGCAGCAGGGACAGGGGGCTACAGTACGAGCAGTACTTC	CASSRDRGLQYEQYF
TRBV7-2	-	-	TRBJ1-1	TGTGCCAGCAGCTTAATAAGGTGGGGCAGAGAGAACACTGAAGCTTTCTTT	CASSLIRWGRENTEAFF
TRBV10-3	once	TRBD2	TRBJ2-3	TGTGCCATCAGATCTCTAGCGGGAGTCTCAGATACGCAGTATTTT	CAIRSLAGVSDTQYF
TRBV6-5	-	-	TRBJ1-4	TGTGCCAGCAGGAAGACAGCGGATAATGAAAAACTGTTTTTT	CASRKTADNEKLFF
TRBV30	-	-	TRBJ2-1	TGTGCCTGGAGCCCGAACCGTGGAGACTTCTACAATGAGCAGTTCTTC	CAWSPNRGDFYNEQFF
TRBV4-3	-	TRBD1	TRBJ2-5	TGCGCCAGCAGCCCGACAGGGGGCGAAGAGACCCAGTACTTC	CASSPTGGEETQYF
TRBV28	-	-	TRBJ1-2	TGTGCCAGCAGGACAAGTGGAGGGAACTATGGCTACACCTTC	CASRTSGGNYGYTF
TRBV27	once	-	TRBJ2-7	TGTGCCAGCAGTTTCCGCTACAAAGGAGGCAGCGAGCAGTACTTC	CASSFRYKGGSEQYF
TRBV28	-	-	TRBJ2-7	TGTGCCAGCAGTCCGATGGCTAGAGGAACCTACGAGCAGTACTTC	CASSPMARGTYEQYF
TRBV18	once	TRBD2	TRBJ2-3	TGTGCCAGCTCACAGACTAGCGGGAGTACAGATACGCAGTATTTT	CASSQTSGSTDTQYF
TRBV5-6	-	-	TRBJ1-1	TGTGCCAGCAGCTTGGCAGGGAGGGGGAACACTGAAGCTTTCTTT	CASSLAGRGNTEAFF
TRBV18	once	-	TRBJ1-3	TGTGCCAGCTCACCTGTTGTCCTTAGCTCTGGAAACACCATATATTTT	CASSPVVLSSGNTIYF
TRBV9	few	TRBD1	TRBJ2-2	TGTGCCAGCAGCGTGACCACAGGGGGCGCGAACACCGGGGAGCTGTTTTTT	CASSVTTGGANTGELFF
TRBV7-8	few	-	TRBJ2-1	TGTGCCAGCAGCCTCCTCCACAATGAGCAGTTCTTC	CASSLLHNEQFF
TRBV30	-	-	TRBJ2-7	TGTGCCTGGAGTGGGTCCTACGAGCAGTACTTC	CAWSGSYEQYF
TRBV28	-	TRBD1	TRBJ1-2	TGTGCCAGCAGTCAGGGGGACGGGCGCTATGGCTACACCTTC	CASSQGDGRYGYTF
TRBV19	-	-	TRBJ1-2	TGTGCCAGTAGTATAGGGAGGATTGGAGACTATGGCTACACCTTC	CASSIGRIGDYGYTF
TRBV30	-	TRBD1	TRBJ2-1	TGTGCCTGGACCCTGGCCGGGACAGGGGATGAGCAGTTCTTC	CAWTLAGTGDEQFF
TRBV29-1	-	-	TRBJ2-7	TGCAGCGTTGGGCTAGCTGGGGGCGAGCAGTACTTC	CSVGLAGGEQYF
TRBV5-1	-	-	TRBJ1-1	TGCGCCAGCAGCGCCGGCTCGGGGGGCACTGAAGCTTTCTTT	CASSAGSGGTEAFF
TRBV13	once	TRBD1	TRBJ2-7	TGTGCCAGCAGCCCCTACTACAGGGGGCGGCGGTCCTACGAGCAGTACTTC	CASSPYYRGRRSYEQYF
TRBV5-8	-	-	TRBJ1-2	TGTGCCAGCAGCTTGGAGGCAGGTTCAAGCTATGGCTACACCTTC	CASSLEAGSSYGYTF
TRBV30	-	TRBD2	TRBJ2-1	TGTGCCTGGAGTGACTACTGGGCTAGCGGGAGGTCGGACAATGAGCAGTTCTTC	CAWSDYWASGRSDNEQFF
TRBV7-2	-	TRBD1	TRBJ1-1	TGTGCCAGCAGACCCGGGAGGGGGCGAATGAACACTGAAGCTTTCTTT	CASRPGRGRMNTEAFF
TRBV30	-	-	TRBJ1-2	TGTGCCTGGAGTGTAGGCAGAGACTATGGCTACACCTTC	CAWSVGRDYGYTF
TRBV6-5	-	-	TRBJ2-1	TGTGCCAGCGGCGTGGGCCCCAATGAGCAGTTCTTC	CASGVGPNEQFF
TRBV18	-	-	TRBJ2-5	TGTGCCTTCCTTTGGACGGGGGAAGAGACCCAGTACTTC	CAFLWTGEETQYF
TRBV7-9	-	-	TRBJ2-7	TGTGCCAGCAGCTTAGCCTTCTACGAGCAGTACTTC	CASSLAFYEQYF
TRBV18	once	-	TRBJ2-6	TGTGCCAGCTCACCCCTGCAGTCGACAGGATCTGGGGCCAACGTCCTGACTTTC	CASSPLQSTGSGANVLTF
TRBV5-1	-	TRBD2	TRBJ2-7	TGCGCCAGCAGCTTGGGACTAGCCGACCCTTACGAGCAGTACTTC	CASSLGLADPYEQYF
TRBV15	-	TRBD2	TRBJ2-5	TGTGCCACCAGCAGAGATTTTACGGGAGGGATGGAGACCCAGTACTTC	CATSRDFTGGMETQYF
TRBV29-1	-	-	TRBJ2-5	TGCAGCGTGTCTGAGACTACTACGATAGAGACCCAGTACTTC	CSVSETTTIETQYF
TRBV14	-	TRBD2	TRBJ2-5	TGTGCCAGCAGCTCTAGCGGCCAATTCCAGTACTTC	CASSSSGQFQYF
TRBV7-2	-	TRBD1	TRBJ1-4	TGTGCCAGCAGTGTCGACAGGGGGGAAGAAAAACTGTTTTTT	CASSVDRGEEKLFF
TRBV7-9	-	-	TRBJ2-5	TGTGCCAGCAGGAGGGAGGAGACCCAGTACTTC	CASRREETQYF
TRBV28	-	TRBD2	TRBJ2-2	TGTGCCAGCAATACGCTGTCGGTAGCGGGAGGGCCGGGCGGGGAGCTGTTTTTT	CASNTLSVAGGPGGELFF
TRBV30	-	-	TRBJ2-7	TGTGCCTGGAGAATAGCCAACGAGCAGTACTTC	CAWRIANEQYF